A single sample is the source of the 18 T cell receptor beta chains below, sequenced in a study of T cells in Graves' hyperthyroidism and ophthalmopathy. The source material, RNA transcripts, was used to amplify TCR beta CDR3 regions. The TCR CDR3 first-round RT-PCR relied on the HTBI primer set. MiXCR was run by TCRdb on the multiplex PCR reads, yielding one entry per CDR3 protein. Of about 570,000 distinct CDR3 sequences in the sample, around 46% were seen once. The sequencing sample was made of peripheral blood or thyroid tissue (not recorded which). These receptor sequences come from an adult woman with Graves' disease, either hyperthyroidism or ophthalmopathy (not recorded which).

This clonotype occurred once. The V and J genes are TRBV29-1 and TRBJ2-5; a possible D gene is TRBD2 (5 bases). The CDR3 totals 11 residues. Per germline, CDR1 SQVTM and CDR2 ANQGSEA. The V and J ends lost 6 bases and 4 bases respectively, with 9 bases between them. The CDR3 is CSVQEGETQYF. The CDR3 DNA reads TGCAGCGTCCAAGAGGGAGAGACCCAGTACTTC.

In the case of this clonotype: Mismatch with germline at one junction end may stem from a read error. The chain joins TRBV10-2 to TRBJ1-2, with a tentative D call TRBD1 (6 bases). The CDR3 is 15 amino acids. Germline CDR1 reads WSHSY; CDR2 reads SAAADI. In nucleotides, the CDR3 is TGTGCCAGCTCACCATTACAGGGCAGGAACTATGGCTACACCTTC. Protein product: CASSPLQGRNYGYTF.

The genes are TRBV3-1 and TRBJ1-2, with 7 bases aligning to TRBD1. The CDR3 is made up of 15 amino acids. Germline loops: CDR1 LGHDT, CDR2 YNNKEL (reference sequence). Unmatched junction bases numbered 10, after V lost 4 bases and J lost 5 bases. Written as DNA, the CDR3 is TGTGCCAGCAGCCTACAGGGGCGAGGATATTATGGCTACACCTTC. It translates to CASSLQGRGYYGYTF.

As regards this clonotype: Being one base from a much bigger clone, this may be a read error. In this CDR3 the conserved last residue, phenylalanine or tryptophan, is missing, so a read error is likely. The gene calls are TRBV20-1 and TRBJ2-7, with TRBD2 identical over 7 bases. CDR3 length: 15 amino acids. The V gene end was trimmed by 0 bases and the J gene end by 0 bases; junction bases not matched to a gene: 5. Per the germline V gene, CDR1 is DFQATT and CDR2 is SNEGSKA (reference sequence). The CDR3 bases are TGCAGTGCTAGAGATCATCAGCGGGGCTCCTACGAGCAGTACTCC. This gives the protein CSARDHQRGSYEQYS.

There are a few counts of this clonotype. The CDR3 nucleotides read TGTGCCACCAGTGACGGCCCAAGGGGCAGCTATGGCTACACCTTC. It is translated as CATSDGPRGSYGYTF. The rearrangement links TRBV24-1 to TRBJ1-2; possible D gene TRBD1, 5 bases. The CDR3 consists of 15 residues. Germline V gives CDR1 KGHDR, CDR2 SFDVKD. V lost 4 bases and J 4 bases, leaving 15 bases between the germline ends.

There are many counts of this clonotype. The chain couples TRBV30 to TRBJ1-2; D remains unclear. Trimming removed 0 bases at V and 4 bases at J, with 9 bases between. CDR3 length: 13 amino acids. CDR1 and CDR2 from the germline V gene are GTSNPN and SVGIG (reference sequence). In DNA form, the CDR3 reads TGTGCCTGGAGTGTATCGGGTGGCTATGGCTACACCTTC. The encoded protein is CAWSVSGGYGYTF.

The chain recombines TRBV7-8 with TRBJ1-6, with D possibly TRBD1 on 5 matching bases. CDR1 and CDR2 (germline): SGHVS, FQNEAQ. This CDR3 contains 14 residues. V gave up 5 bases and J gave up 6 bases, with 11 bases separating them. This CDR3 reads CASSGHRSNSPLHF. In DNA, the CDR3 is TGTGCCAGCAGCGGCCACAGGAGTAATTCACCCCTCCACTTT.

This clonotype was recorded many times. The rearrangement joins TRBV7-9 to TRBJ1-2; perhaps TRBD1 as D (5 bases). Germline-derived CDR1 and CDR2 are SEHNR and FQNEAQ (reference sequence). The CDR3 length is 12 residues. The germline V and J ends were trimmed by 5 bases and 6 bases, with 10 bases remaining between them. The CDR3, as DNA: TGTGCCAGCAGCAGGGGACTTAATGGCTACACCTTC. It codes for CASSRGLNGYTF.

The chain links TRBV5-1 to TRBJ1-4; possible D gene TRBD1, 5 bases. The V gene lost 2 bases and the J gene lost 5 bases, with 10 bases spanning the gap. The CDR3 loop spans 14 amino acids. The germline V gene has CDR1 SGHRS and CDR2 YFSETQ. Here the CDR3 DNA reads TGCGCCAGCAGCTTTGGGGGTGGGAATGAAAAACTGTTTTTT. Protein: CASSFGGGNEKLFF.

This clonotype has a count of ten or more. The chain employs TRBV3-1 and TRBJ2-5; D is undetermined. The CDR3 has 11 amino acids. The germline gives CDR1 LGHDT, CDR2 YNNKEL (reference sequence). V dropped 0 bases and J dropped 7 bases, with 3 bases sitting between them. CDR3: CASSQEGTQYF. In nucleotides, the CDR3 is TGTGCCAGCAGCCAAGAAGGGACCCAGTACTTC.

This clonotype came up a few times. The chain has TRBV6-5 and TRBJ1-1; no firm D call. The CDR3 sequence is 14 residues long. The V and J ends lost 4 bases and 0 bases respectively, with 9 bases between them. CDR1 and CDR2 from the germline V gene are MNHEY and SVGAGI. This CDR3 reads CASSSILVNTEAFF. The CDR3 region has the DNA TGTGCCAGCAGTTCCATTTTAGTGAACACTGAAGCTTTCTTT.

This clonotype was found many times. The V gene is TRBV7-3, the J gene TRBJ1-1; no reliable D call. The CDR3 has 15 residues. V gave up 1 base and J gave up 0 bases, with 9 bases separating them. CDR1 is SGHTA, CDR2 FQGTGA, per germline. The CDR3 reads CASSLIPVMNTEAFF. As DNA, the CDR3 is TGTGCCAGCAGCTTAATCCCGGTCATGAACACTGAAGCTTTCTTT.

The CDR3 nucleotides read TGCGCCAGCAGCTACGGACTAGCGGGAGCCCAAGAGACCCAGTACTTC. It encodes CASSYGLAGAQETQYF. This rearrangement joins TRBV5-1 to TRBJ2-5, with 13 bases identical to TRBD2. J lost 1 base, V lost 3 bases, and 3 bases had no gene match. The germline V gene encodes CDR1 SGHRS and CDR2 YFSETQ. The CDR3 spans 16 residues.

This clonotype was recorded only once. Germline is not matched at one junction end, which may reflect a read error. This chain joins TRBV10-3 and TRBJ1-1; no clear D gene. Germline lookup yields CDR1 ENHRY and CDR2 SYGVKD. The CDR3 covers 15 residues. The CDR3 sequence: CAINQEGAVNTKACF. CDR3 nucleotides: TGTGCCATCAATCAGGAGGGCGCGGTGAACACTAAAGCTTGCTTT.

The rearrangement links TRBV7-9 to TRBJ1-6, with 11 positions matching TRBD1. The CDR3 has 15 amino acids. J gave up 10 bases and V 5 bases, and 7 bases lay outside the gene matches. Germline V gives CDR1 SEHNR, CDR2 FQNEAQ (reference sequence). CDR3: CASSARDRGGSPLHF. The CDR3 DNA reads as TGTGCCAGCAGCGCTCGGGACAGGGGGGGATCACCCCTCCACTTT. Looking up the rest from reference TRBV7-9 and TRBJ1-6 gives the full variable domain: DTGVSQNPRHKITKRGQNVTFRCDPISEHNRLYWYRQTLGQGPEFLTYFQNEAQLEKSRLLSDRFSAERPKGSFSTLEIQRTEQGDSAMYLCASSARDRGGSPLHFGNGTRLTVT.

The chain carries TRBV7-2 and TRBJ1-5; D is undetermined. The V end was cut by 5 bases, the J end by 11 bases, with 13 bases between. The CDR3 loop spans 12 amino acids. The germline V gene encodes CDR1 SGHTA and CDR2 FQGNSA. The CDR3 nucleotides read TGTGCCAGCAGCCCCTACCAAGAGACCCAGCATTTT. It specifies CASSPYQETQHF. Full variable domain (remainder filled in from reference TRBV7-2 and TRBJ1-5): GAGVSQSPSNKVTEKGKDVELRCDPISGHTALYWYRQSLGQGLEFLIYFQGNSAPDKSGLPSDRFSAERTGGSVSTLTIQRTQQEDSAVYLCASSPYQETQHFGDGTRLSIL.

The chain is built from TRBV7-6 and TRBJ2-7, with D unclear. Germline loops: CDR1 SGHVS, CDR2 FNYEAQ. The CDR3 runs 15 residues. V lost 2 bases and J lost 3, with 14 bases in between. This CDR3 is CASSLSSATNYEQYF. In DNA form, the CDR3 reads TGTGCCAGCAGCTTATCATCCGCCACGAACTACGAGCAGTACTTC. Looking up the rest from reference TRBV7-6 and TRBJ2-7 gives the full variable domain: GAGVSQSPRYKVTKRGQDVALRCDPISGHVSLYWYRQALGQGPEFLTYFNYEAQQDKSGLPNDRFSAERPEGSISTLTIQRTEQRDSAMYRCASSLSSATNYEQYFGPGTRLTVT.

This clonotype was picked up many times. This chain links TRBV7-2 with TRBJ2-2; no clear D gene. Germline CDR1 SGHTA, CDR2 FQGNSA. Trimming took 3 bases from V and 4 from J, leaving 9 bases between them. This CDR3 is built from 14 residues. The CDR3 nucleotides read TGTGCCAGCAGCTTCCTCATTCGCACCGGGGAGCTGTTTTTT. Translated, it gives CASSFLIRTGELFF. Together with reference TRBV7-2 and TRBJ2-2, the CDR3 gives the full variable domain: GAGVSQSPSNKVTEKGKDVELRCDPISGHTALYWYRQSLGQGLEFLIYFQGNSAPDKSGLPSDRFSAERTGGSVSTLTIQRTQQEDSAVYLCASSFLIRTGELFFGEGSRLTVL.